This T cell receptor (beta chain) originates from a study of blood T cells in healthy people across ages. Primed by a sample-barcoded 5' primer and a J-beta primer mix, a second PCR proceeded for 7 to 11 cycles. MiXCR, run by TCRdb on the 5' RACE reads, gives a single entry per CDR3 protein. The data contain 600,000 or so distinct CDR3 sequences, about 30% of them singletons. This clonotype was seen many times. The length of the CDR3 is 15 residues. The germline V gene encodes CDR1 MNHNY and CDR2 SVGAGI (reference sequence). Trimming removed 5 bases from V and 1 base from J, with 12 bases in between. Sequencing was done on a sample of blood. This receptor was taken from a woman older than 75 in good health. This rearrangement joins TRBV6-6 to TRBJ1-5; a weak D match, TRBD1 (5 bases). Written as DNA, the CDR3 is TGTGCCAGCAGTCCAACGAGGGACAGCAATCAGCCCCAGCATTTT. The encoded protein is CASSPTRDSNQPQHF.